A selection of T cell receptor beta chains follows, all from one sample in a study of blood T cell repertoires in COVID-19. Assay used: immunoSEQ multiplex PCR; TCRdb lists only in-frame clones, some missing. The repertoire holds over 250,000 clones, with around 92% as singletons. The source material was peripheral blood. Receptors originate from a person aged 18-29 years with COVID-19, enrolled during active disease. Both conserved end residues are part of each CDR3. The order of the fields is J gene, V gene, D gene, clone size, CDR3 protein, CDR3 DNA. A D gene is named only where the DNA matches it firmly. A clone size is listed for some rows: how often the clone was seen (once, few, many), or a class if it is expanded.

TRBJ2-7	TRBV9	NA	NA	CASSPKVGSRYEQYF	TGTGCCAGCAGCCCCAAAGTGGGCAGTCGCTACGAGCAGTACTTC
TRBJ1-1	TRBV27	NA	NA	CASGYRGTNTEAFF	TGTGCCAGCGGGTACCGGGGGACTAACACTGAAGCTTTCTTT
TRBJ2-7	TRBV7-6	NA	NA	CASSLAREETYEQYF	TGTGCCAGCAGCTTAGCGAGGGAAGAAACCTACGAGCAGTACTTC
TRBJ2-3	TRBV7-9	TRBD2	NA	CASSALAGGADTQYF	TGTGCCAGCAGCGCGCTAGCGGGAGGGGCAGATACGCAGTATTTT
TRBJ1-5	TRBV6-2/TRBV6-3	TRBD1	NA	CASSKTGRNQPQHF	TGTGCCAGCAGTAAGACAGGGAGGAATCAGCCCCAGCATTTT
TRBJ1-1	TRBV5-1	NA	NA	CASSLGRGTEAFF	TGCGCCAGCAGCTTGGGTCGGGGGACTGAAGCTTTCTTT
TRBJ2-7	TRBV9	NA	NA	CASSVEFSSYEQYF	TGTGCCAGCAGCGTAGAATTCAGCTCCTACGAGCAGTACTTC
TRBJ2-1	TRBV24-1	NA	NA	CATSDLIGGLTFF	TGTGCCACCAGTGATTTGATCGGAGGGCTTACGTTCTTC
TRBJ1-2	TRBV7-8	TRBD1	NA	CASSDRDRVVGYTF	TGTGCCAGCAGCGACCGGGACAGGGTTGTCGGCTACACCTTC
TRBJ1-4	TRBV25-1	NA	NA	CASSEGLQAATNEKLFF	TGTGCCAGCAGTGAAGGTTTACAGGCTGCAACTAATGAAAAACTGTTTTTT
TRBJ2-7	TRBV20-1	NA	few	CSARDNYEQYF	TGCAGTGCTAGAGATAACTACGAGCAGTACTTC
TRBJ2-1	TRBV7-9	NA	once	CASSLEESSYNEQFF	TGTGCCAGCAGCTTAGAGGAGAGCTCCTACAATGAGCAGTTCTTC
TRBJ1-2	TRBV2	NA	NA	CASRGSGFNYGYTF	TGTGCCAGCAGGGGGAGCGGGTTTAACTATGGCTACACCTTC
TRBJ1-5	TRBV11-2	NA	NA	CASSLGTNQPQHF	TGTGCCAGCAGCTTAGGCACAAATCAGCCCCAGCATTTT
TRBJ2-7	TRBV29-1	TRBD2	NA	CSVSASGRSYEQYF	TGCAGCGTCTCTGCTAGCGGGCGCTCCTACGAGCAGTACTTC
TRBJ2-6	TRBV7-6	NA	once	CASSFALGALGANVLTF	TGTGCCAGCAGCTTCGCTCTTGGGGCGCTCGGGGCCAACGTCCTGACTTTC
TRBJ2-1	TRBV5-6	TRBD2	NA	CASSLGTSGRALDEQFF	TGTGCCAGCAGCTTGGGGACTAGCGGGAGGGCATTGGATGAGCAGTTCTTC
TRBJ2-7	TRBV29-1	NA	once	CSGLQGLGYEQYF	TGCAGCGGATTACAGGGTTTAGGTTACGAGCAGTACTTC
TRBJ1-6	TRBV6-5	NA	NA	CASSYGGSNSPLHF	TGTGCCAGCAGTTATGGGGGGAGTAATTCACCCCTCCACTTT
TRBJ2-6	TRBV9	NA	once	CASSVAGKGDGANVLTF	TGTGCCAGCAGCGTAGCTGGGAAGGGGGACGGGGCCAACGTCCTGACTTTC
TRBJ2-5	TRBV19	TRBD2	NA	CASSLAGVETQYF	TGTGCCAGTAGCCTAGCGGGAGTAGAGACCCAGTACTTC
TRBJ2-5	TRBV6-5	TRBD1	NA	CASRPDRKQTQYF	TGTGCCAGCAGACCGGACAGGAAGCAGACCCAGTACTTC
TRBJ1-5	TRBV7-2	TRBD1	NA	CASSTDRASNQPQHF	TGTGCCAGCAGTACGGACAGGGCGAGCAATCAGCCCCAGCATTTT
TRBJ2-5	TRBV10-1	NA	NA	CASSPELNSETQYF	TGCGCCAGCAGTCCCGAACTGAATTCGGAGACCCAGTACTTC
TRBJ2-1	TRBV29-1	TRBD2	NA	CSVEGVRLANNEQFF	TGCAGCGTTGAAGGGGTTCGACTAGCGAACAATGAGCAGTTCTTC
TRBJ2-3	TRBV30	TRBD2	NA	CAWIAGETDTQYF	TGTGCCTGGATAGCGGGAGAAACAGATACGCAGTATTTT
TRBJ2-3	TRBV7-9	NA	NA	CASSLEGGTLTDTQYF	TGTGCCAGCAGCTTAGAAGGCGGGACCCTCACAGATACGCAGTATTTT
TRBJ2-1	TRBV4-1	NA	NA	CASSEGAGYIYEQFF	TGCGCCAGCAGCGAGGGCGCGGGATATATCTATGAGCAGTTCTTC
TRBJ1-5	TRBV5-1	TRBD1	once	CASSLTGADQPQHF	TGCGCCAGCAGCTTGACAGGGGCCGATCAGCCCCAGCATTTT
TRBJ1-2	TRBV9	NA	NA	CASSVQGSSGYTF	TGTGCCAGCAGCGTCCAGGGGAGTAGTGGCTACACCTTC
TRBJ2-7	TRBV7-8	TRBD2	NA	CASSQGVQREVYYEQYF	TGTGCCAGCAGCCAGGGGGTCCAGCGGGAGGTCTACTACGAGCAGTACTTC